Sequencing of this T cell receptor (beta chain) was carried out in a study of blood T cell repertoires in COVID-19. The CDR3 loop spans 17 amino acids. Trimming took 3 bases from V and 0 from J; bases not matched to a gene: 9. Germline V gives CDR1 LGHDT, CDR2 YNNKEL (reference sequence). TCRdb's copy holds only in-frame clones and misses some; the assay was immunoSEQ multiplex PCR. The sample consists of about 280,000 clones, 86% of them appearing once. The receptor's source is a woman aged 25 to 39 who had recovered from COVID-19. Sequenced sample: peripheral blood. The chain is built from TRBV3-1 (or the pseudogene TRBV3-2) and TRBJ1-2; 8 nucleotides align to TRBD1. In DNA, the CDR3 is TGTGCCAGCAGCCAGTCCCGGGACAGGACCTCTAACTATGGCTACACCTTC. This gives the protein CASSQSRDRTSNYGYTF.